The entry below gives a single T cell receptor beta chain sequence along with its context. Produced via immunoSEQ multiplex PCR; TCRdb's table is partial and in-frame only. The sample carries tens of thousands of clones, around 92% recorded once. The entry originates in a study of T cells after somatic rescue of genetic block. The sequence came from a man in his forties or fifties. Material: peripheral blood mononuclear cells (PBMCs).

CDR3 nucleotide sequence: TGTGCCAGCAGAGTGGACAGGCCACAAGATACGCAGTATTTT. This encodes CASRVDRPQDTQYF. V gene TRBV6-1 combines with J gene TRBJ2-3, with 7 bases lining up with TRBD1. The germline V gene encodes CDR1 MNHNS and CDR2 SASEGT. The V and J ends lost 6 bases and 5 bases, in that order; junction bases with no gene match: 8. The CDR3 totals 14 residues.